These 25 T cell receptor beta chains share one sample of origin, sequenced in a study of human T cells and chemical hapten exposure. Described time point: patch test 1, 2 weeks after DPC sensitization. Treatment in this sample: therapeutic diphenylcyclopropenone sensitization with weekly scalp DPC. TCRdb reprocessed the RACE reads via MiXCR and lists one record per CDR3 protein. The top ten clones hold around 2% of a sample with a few hundred thousand distinct CDR3 sequences, roughly 5% of them seen once. The material sequenced was whole blood, taken in connection with sensitization to the hapten diphenylcyclopropenone (DPC). All receptors come from a woman aged 50 to 60 with alopecia areata. Some clones in this sample may be carry-over from other donors' samples.

This chain joins TRBV3-1 and TRBJ1-1; no clear D gene. Germline CDR1 LGHDT, CDR2 YNNKEL (reference sequence). Deletions cut 6 bases from V and 4 bases from J, with 12 bases between. This CDR3 region has 13 residues. For the CDR3, the DNA is TGTGCCAGCAGAAAGGATTGGTCCACTGAAGCTTTCTTT. Translated, it gives CASRKDWSTEAFF.

In regard to this clonotype: Given a much more abundant clone one base away, this may be a read error. The V gene is TRBV12-3 or TRBV12-4, the J gene TRBJ2-1; D may be TRBD2 (5 bases). Trimming pared 10 bases from V and 9 bases from J, leaving 19 bases between. The CDR3 covers 13 residues. The CDR3 region has the DNA TGTGCCAACGGCGGGTCCCCGGAGAGTGAGCAGTTCTTC. Encoded protein: CANGGSPESEQFF.

In its sample, this clonotype was seen many times. The chain carries TRBV12-3 or TRBV12-4 and TRBJ2-7, with D tentatively TRBD1 (5 bases). The CDR3 is made up of 14 amino acids. Trimming took 3 bases from V and 3 from J, leaving 12 bases between them. The CDR3 here is CASSLGRSGYEQYF. The DNA for the CDR3 is TGTGCCAGCAGTTTGGGGCGGTCGGGCTACGAGCAGTACTTC.

This clonotype was recorded many times. This chain links TRBV6-1 with TRBJ1-5; 11 bases match TRBD1. The CDR3 runs 16 residues. V lost 2 bases and J lost 11; bases outside the gene matches: 11. CDR1 and CDR2 from the germline V gene are MNHNS and SASEGT. CDR3 loop: CASSEPGQGALGAQHF. The CDR3 DNA sequence: TGTGCCAGCAGTGAACCCGGACAGGGGGCCCTAGGGGCCCAGCATTTT.

J is TRBJ2-1 and V is TRBV6-1; D gene unclear. CDR3 length: 14 amino acids. Germline V gene lookup returns CDR1 MNHNS and CDR2 SASEGT. Trimming removed 2 bases from V and 7 bases from J, with 12 bases in between. The CDR3: CASSESRGKNEQFF. The CDR3 DNA is TGTGCCAGCAGTGAATCGCGAGGTAAAAATGAGCAGTTCTTC.

This clonotype was observed a few times. The chain is built from TRBV6-2 or TRBV6-3 and TRBJ1-1; 7 positions match TRBD1. The length of the CDR3 is 16 residues. The germline CDR1 and CDR2 sequences are MNHEY and SVGEGT. With 6 bases clipped from V and 1 base from J, the junction kept 11 bases outside the gene matches. The CDR3 sequence: CASSLTRTGQNTEAFF. In DNA form, the CDR3 reads TGTGCCAGCAGCCTAACCCGGACAGGCCAGAACACTGAAGCTTTCTTT.

This chain joins TRBV6-1 and TRBJ2-7; 9 nucleotides align to TRBD1. The trim removed 7 bases at V and 3 bases at J, leaving 7 bases unmatched. CDR1 is MNHNS, CDR2 SASEGT, per germline. This CDR3 spans 14 amino acids. CDR3 sequence reads: CASTASTGGYEQYF. Written as DNA, the CDR3 is TGTGCCAGCACAGCCTCGACAGGGGGCTACGAGCAGTACTTC.

This clonotype was recorded many times. V is TRBV12-3 or TRBV12-4 and J is TRBJ2-7; 8 bases line up with TRBD1. The V segment lost 5 bases and the J segment 9 bases; nucleotides outside the gene matches: 15. This CDR3 has 15 amino acids. CDR3 in amino acids: CASSLAGTGFLGQYF. The DNA for the CDR3 is TGTGCCAGCAGTCTGGCCGGGACAGGTTTCTTGGGGCAGTACTTC.

This clonotype was seen only a few times. The CDR3 DNA is TGCAGCGTCGGGACAGGGGGAGGGGAGACCCAGTACTTC. Encoded protein: CSVGTGGGETQYF. The rearrangement uses TRBV29-1 and TRBJ2-5; TRBD1 matches at 11 bases. The CDR3 loop spans 13 amino acids. Trimming at V came to 6 bases and at J to 5 bases, leaving 5 bases not matched to a gene. Germline V gives CDR1 SQVTM, CDR2 ANQGSEA.

This clonotype showed up just a few times. For the CDR3, the DNA is TGTGCCAGCAGCTTACAGAGGGAAACTTTCTTT. Its protein product is CASSLQRETFF. The chain uses TRBV7-9 and TRBJ1-1; the D is unclear. CDR1 and CDR2 (germline): SEHNR, FQNEAQ (reference sequence). The V end was cut by 2 bases, the J end by 12 bases, with 10 bases between. This CDR3 spans 11 amino acids.

The rearrangement joins TRBV7-2 to TRBJ1-1; D perhaps matches TRBD1 (6 bases). CDR1 and CDR2 (germline): SGHTA, FQGNSA. The V end was cut by 1 base, the J end by 6 bases, with 12 bases between. This CDR3 is built from 14 residues. The CDR3: CASSLVWGQAEAFF. CDR3 DNA sequence: TGTGCCAGCAGCTTAGTATGGGGGCAGGCTGAAGCTTTCTTT. The full variable domain, in which reference TRBV7-2 and TRBJ1-1 provide the parts outside the CDR3, is GAGVSQSPSNKVTEKGKDVELRCDPISGHTALYWYRQSLGQGLEFLIYFQGNSAPDKSGLPSDRFSAERTGGSVSTLTIQRTQQEDSAVYLCASSLVWGQAEAFFGQGTRLTVV.

This chain connects TRBV7-7 to TRBJ2-7, with 7 bases identical to TRBD1. The germline V gene encodes CDR1 SSHAT and CDR2 FNYEAQ (reference sequence). After removal of 5 bases from V and 2 bases from J, the junction contained 9 bases not matched to a gene. The CDR3 spans 15 residues. In DNA, the CDR3 is TGTGCCAGCAGCGCCGGGCCCGGGACAGCCTACGAGCAGTACTTC. It codes for CASSAGPGTAYEQYF.

The table lists this clonotype with many counts. The chain couples TRBV7-6 to TRBJ2-7; 7 bases match TRBD2. CDR1 is SGHVS, CDR2 FNYEAQ, per germline. This CDR3 region has 17 residues. V was pared by 2 bases and J by 2 bases, with 12 bases of the junction left unmatched. CDR3 in amino acids: CASSLREGRDRPYEQYF. For the CDR3, the DNA is TGTGCCAGCAGCTTAAGGGAGGGCCGGGACCGTCCCTACGAGCAGTACTTC.

In its sample, this clonotype was seen a few times. This sequence joins TRBV7-2 and TRBJ2-3; TRBD1 matches 7 bases. CDR1 SGHTA and CDR2 FQGNSA come from the germline V gene. The CDR3 covers 16 residues. Losses at the gene ends were 1 base for V and 2 bases for J; bases not matched to a gene: 6. For the CDR3, the DNA is TGTGCCAGCAGCTTAGGACAGGGCGGGTTCACAGATACGCAGTATTTT. This sequence encodes CASSLGQGGFTDTQYF. The variable domain in full, completed from reference TRBV7-2 and TRBJ2-3, reads GAGVSQSPSNKVTEKGKDVELRCDPISGHTALYWYRQSLGQGLEFLIYFQGNSAPDKSGLPSDRFSAERTGGSVSTLTIQRTQQEDSAVYLCASSLGQGGFTDTQYFGPGTRLTVL.

This clonotype occurred many times. The rearrangement joins TRBV4-1 to TRBJ2-5, with unresolved D. With 0 bases removed from V and 2 bases from J, the gap between germline ends came to 7 bases. CDR3 size: 14 residues. Germline V gene sequence: CDR1 MGHRA, CDR2 YSYEKL. This CDR3 is CASSQDGVQETQYF. In DNA form, the CDR3 reads TGCGCCAGCAGCCAAGATGGGGTACAAGAGACCCAGTACTTC.

This clonotype has just a few counts. The V and J genes are TRBV28 and TRBJ2-2, with 10 bases fitting TRBD1. CDR1 is MDHEN and CDR2 is SYDVKM in the germline V gene. This CDR3 is 19 amino acids long. Trimming at V came to 3 bases and at J to 1 base, leaving 11 bases not matched to a gene. CDR3 region: CASSFYLRGQGGNTGELFF. The CDR3 region has the DNA TGTGCCAGCAGTTTCTACCTCCGCGGACAGGGGGGGAACACCGGGGAGCTGTTTTTT.

Many counts were recorded for this clonotype. The chain employs TRBV7-2 and TRBJ2-1; possible D gene TRBD2, 6 bases. The ends were cut back, 7 bases at V and 15 bases at J, with 13 bases in the middle. From germline, CDR1 is SGHTA and CDR2 FQGNSA. This CDR3 has 10 residues. As DNA, the CDR3 is TGTGCCAGCACCGCGGGACTGGGGTTCTTC. Translated, it gives CASTAGLGFF.

Of note for this clonotype: With a much larger clone just one base away, this may be a read error. The V and J genes are TRBV28 and TRBJ1-2; D gene ambiguous. Germline values: CDR1 MDHEN, CDR2 SYDVKM. V lost 4 bases to trimming and J lost 4 bases, with 7 bases between them. The length of the CDR3 is 12 residues. CDR3 sequence (DNA): TGTGCCAGCAGTTCTGGGTTCTATGGCTACACCTTC. Its protein is CASSSGFYGYTF.

This clonotype was seen many times. This chain links TRBV6-2 or TRBV6-3 with TRBJ2-7, with D perhaps TRBD2 (5 bases). Germline values: CDR1 MNHEY, CDR2 SVGEGT. Deletions cut 2 bases from V and 6 bases from J, with 8 bases between. The CDR3 is 12 residues long. CDR3 amino acids: CASSYVGSEQYF. For the CDR3, the DNA is TGTGCCAGCAGTTACGTGGGGAGCGAGCAGTACTTC.

The table lists this clonotype with a few counts. A much larger clonotype is one base distant, so this may be a read error. The chain joins TRBV20-1 to TRBJ2-1, with D unclear. Deletions cut 5 bases from V and 0 bases from J, with 14 bases between. This CDR3 comprises 15 residues. Per germline, CDR1 DFQATT and CDR2 SNEGSKA (reference sequence). CDR3 amino acids: CSALVAASSYNEQFF. CDR3 in DNA: TGCAGTGCTTTAGTGGCCGCCAGCTCCTACAATGAGCAGTTCTTC.

Points on this clonotype: This may be a read error, as it is one base from a much larger clone. V usage is TRBV9 and J usage is TRBJ2-5, with TRBD2 identical over 8 bases. Germline values: CDR1 SGDLS, CDR2 YYNGEE. V lost 0 bases and J lost 8; bases outside the gene matches: 9. CDR3 size: 15 residues. The CDR3 DNA is TGTGCCAGCAGCGTAGCGGGAGGGCCCCGAGATACCCAGTACTTC. It yields the protein CASSVAGGPRDTQYF.

This clonotype was seen a few times. The rearrangement links TRBV12-3 or TRBV12-4 to TRBJ1-3, with D possibly TRBD1 on 6 matching bases. CDR3 size: 16 residues. V was cut by 3 bases and J by 0 bases, with 12 bases left in between. CDR3 sequence: CASSFTGPYSGNTIYF. CDR3 coding DNA: TGTGCCAGCAGTTTTACAGGGCCCTACTCTGGAAACACCATATATTTT.

The chain couples TRBV12-5 to TRBJ1-5; the D gene is possibly TRBD1 (5 bases). This CDR3 spans 13 amino acids. Germline-derived CDR1 and CDR2 are LGHNT and FRNRAP. Trimming left V 5 bases short and J 3 bases short, with 8 bases between. CDR3 sequence reads: CASGLDINQPQHF. The CDR3 nucleotides are TGTGCTAGTGGTCTGGACATCAATCAGCCCCAGCATTTT.

In its sample, this clonotype was seen many times. The chain couples TRBV7-2 to TRBJ1-1; no clear D gene. Trimming shortened V by 0 bases and J by 1 base, and 9 bases separated the two germline ends. This CDR3 has 15 residues. CDR1 and CDR2 (germline): SGHTA, FQGNSA. This chain's CDR3 is CASSLAYMGNTEAFF. The CDR3 DNA reads as TGTGCCAGCAGCTTAGCTTATATGGGGAACACTGAAGCTTTCTTT.

V is TRBV9 and J is TRBJ2-7; TRBD2 agrees at 8 bases. Germline lookup yields CDR1 SGDLS and CDR2 YYNGEE. The J segment lost 1 base and the V segment lost 4 bases, leaving 7 bases of the junction unmatched. This CDR3 spans 15 amino acids. CDR3 sequence reads: CASSPSGGLSYEQYF. The CDR3 DNA is TGTGCCAGCAGCCCCAGCGGGGGTCTTTCCTACGAGCAGTACTTC.